This T cell receptor beta chain was obtained from a study of vaccination and CD4 T cells after COVID-19. Overall study context: Overlapping peptides of the spike proteins of SARS-CoV-2, HCoV-NL63, HCoV-OC43 and HCoV-229E were used for cell stimulation.

Note on this clonotype: Its antigen is unidentified. The junction departs from germline at one end; a sequencing error may be responsible.

Treatment reported: roughly 11-day PBMC culture with coronavirus spike peptide pools or control peptides (ViraFEST assay). Prior to the COVID-19 pandemic (2011-2018), the unexposed donor's CD4+ T cells were collected. In the ViraFEST assay, peptide-pool expansion preceded TCR sequencing of expanded clonotypes. About 2.1 million PBMCs were grown per well alongside about 10 IU/ml IL-2 and roughly 9.4 ug/ml peptide pools. Fresh medium (containing IL-2) replaced half the medium on days 3 and 7. Cultured CD4+ T cell DNA underwent sequencing with the Oncomine TCR Beta short-read assay. After culture, CD4+ T cells served as the source for genomic DNA extraction. TCRdb itself ran the PCR reads through MiXCR, one entry per CDR3 protein. This table has 12,000 or so distinct CDR3 sequences, 37% appearing once. This receptor was identified in a human donor in good health. Sequenced material: CD4+ T cells from blood, cultured in vitro.

CDR3 region: CASSQATETQYF. CDR3 coding DNA: TGTGCCAGCAGTCAAGCAACGGAGACCCAGTACTTC. The gene calls are TRBV6-1 and TRBJ2-5; D not resolved. The CDR3 spans 12 residues. Germline assignment: CDR1 MNHNS and CDR2 SASEGT.